This T cell receptor beta chain originates from a study of T cell changes during pregnancy in multiple sclerosis (dated by TCRdb to about 2019). As for the study more broadly: The study examined how the T cell repertoire changed over the course of pregnancy in women with multiple sclerosis.

Concerning this clone: Its antigen remains undetermined. Base qualities are missing; no much larger clone stands one base away.

The library relied on the immunoSEQ multiplex PCR assay. Sourced from immuneACCESS, this table was stored by TCRdb with only in-frame sequences that have V and J called. A share of the clones is absent; for the studies checked, an unresolved V gene accounts for under half, and the remainder has no known explanation. This sample has about 64,000 clones in its table, and over 95% of those were observed once. Of the sample, 2% to 3% is held by the ten largest clones. V lost 1 base and J lost 7 bases, and the count of bases not matched to a germline gene is 9. CDR1 and CDR2 (MNHEY, SMNVEV) derive from the germline V gene (reference sequence). The CDR3 runs 17 residues from the cysteine to the phenylalanine. Only CDR3 DNA remains: 51 bases, in frame from the first base.

The material was CD8+ T cells from peripheral blood mononuclear cells, obtained after pregnancy. Here the chain combines TRBV27 and TRBJ2-1, and TRBD1 matches 11 of the central bases. This clonotype was sampled from a female donor with multiple sclerosis, enrolled in a pregnancy study. The CDR3 has the sequence CASSLFPRDRGTNEQFF. The nucleotides are TGTGCCAGCAGTTTATTCCCGCGGGACAGGGGGACTAATGAGCAGTTCTTC.